What follows are 5 T cell receptor beta chains derived from one specimen sequenced in a study of blood T cell repertoires in COVID-19 (dated by TCRdb to the early 2020s). The library was produced with the immunoSEQ multiplex PCR assay. TCRdb stores this immuneACCESS table with in-frame sequences only. Part of the clones is absent; in the studies checked, under half of the shortfall reflects unresolved V genes, and no reason is known for the rest. In this sample the table shows more than 300,000 clones, roughly nine tenths of which occur a single time. The biggest ten clones account for about 0.9% of the sample. Material for sequencing was PBMCs or T cells enriched from blood (not recorded which). The receptors here all came from a middle-aged woman who had been exposed to COVID-19.

The chain couples TRBV18 to TRBJ2-5; D is possibly TRBD2 (6 bases). Germline CDR1 is KGHSH and CDR2 is LQKENI. The V end was cut by 5 bases, the J end by 2 bases, with 18 bases between. CDR3 length: 16 amino acids. The CDR3 here is CASSGGAQPEQETQYF. For the CDR3, the DNA is TGTGCCAGCTCAGGAGGGGCCCAGCCCGAACAAGAGACCCAGTACTTC.

The chain is built from TRBV7-3 and TRBJ1-4; 9 bases fit TRBD1. The CDR3 is 14 amino acids. J was trimmed by 8 bases and V by 5 bases; bases with no gene match: 6. Germline CDR1 and CDR2: SGHTA and FQGTGA. The CDR3 region is CASSLWDRVEKLFF. DNA for the CDR3: TGTGCCAGCAGCCTCTGGGACAGGGTAGAAAAACTGTTTTTT. Supplemented by reference TRBV7-3 and TRBJ1-4, the full variable domain reads GAGVSQTPSNKVTEKGKYVELRCDPISGHTALYWYRQSLGQGPEFLIYFQGTGAADDSGLPNDRFFAVRPEGSVSTLKIQRTERGDSAVYLCASSLWDRVEKLFFGSGTQLSVL.

V and J are TRBV5-4 and TRBJ1-2; 7 bases map to TRBD1. V lost 7 bases and J lost 8; bases outside the gene matches: 17. Per the germline V gene, CDR1 is SGHNT and CDR2 is YYREEE (reference sequence). The CDR3 totals 15 residues. DNA of the CDR3: TGTGCCAGCGGAGGACGACGGGACAGCGGAGGAGGCTACACCTTC. This sequence encodes CASGGRRDSGGGYTF.

The V and J genes are TRBV11-3 and TRBJ1-3, with 9 bases lining up with TRBD1. After removal of 5 bases from V and 1 base from J, the junction contained 3 bases not matched to a gene. Germline V gene lookup returns CDR1 SGHNT and CDR2 YENEEA. The CDR3 loop spans 15 amino acids. CDR3 loop: CASSLGQGSGNTIYF. The CDR3 nucleotides read TGTGCCAGCAGCCTCGGACAGGGGTCTGGAAACACCATATATTTT.

The V call is TRBV7-9, the J call TRBJ1-2, with D maybe TRBD1 (5 bases). In germline, CDR1 is SEHNR, CDR2 FQNEAQ (reference sequence). Between the trimmed V and J ends, which lost 1 base and 4 bases, there was a span of 16 bases. CDR3 length: 16 residues. The DNA of the CDR3 is TGTGCCAGCAGCTTAGGTGGGCACAGGTCAGGCTATGGCTACACCTTC. Amino acids: CASSLGGHRSGYGYTF.